These T cell receptor beta chains were read from a single sample in a study of blood T cell repertoires in COVID-19. Sequenced by immunoSEQ multiplex PCR; TCRdb stores in-frame clones only, minus some. The sample lists 200,000 to 250,000 clones, about four fifths occurring once. The sample was peripheral blood. These receptors all come from a woman at least 80 years old with COVID-19, enrolled during active disease. The conserved cysteine and the conserved F or W are not part of the CDR3 here. Each record gives: V gene, J gene, clone size, CDR3 protein. Only some rows state a clone size, as once, few, many or a class for expanded clones.

>TRBV28|TRBJ1-4|once
AVQGAEKLF
>TRBV3-1/TRBV3-2|TRBJ1-1|-
ASSHGWGYGDTEAF
>TRBV11-2|TRBJ1-5|-
ASSLQGVSNQPQH
>TRBV2|TRBJ2-3|-
ASSPGGHLSSTQY
>TRBV25-1|TRBJ1-4|-
ASSELGGVSEKLF
>TRBV5-1|TRBJ2-7|-
ASSFISPRAGSYEQY
>TRBV7-8|TRBJ1-2|-
ASSPTDRGGGYT
>TRBV7-7|TRBJ2-3|few
ASSSGQGAQNTQY
>TRBV5-1|TRBJ2-1|-
ASSRGGGTYNEQF
>TRBV6-5|TRBJ1-2|-
ASSTGWGPLGYT
>TRBV7-9|TRBJ1-1|-
ASSPGTGYADAF
>TRBV5-5|TRBJ2-3|-
ASSLEGSGRSNTQY
>TRBV6-5|TRBJ1-2|-
ASSYSWDSHYGYT
>TRBV10-3|TRBJ2-3|-
AISGGLGAGTQY
>TRBV7-3|TRBJ1-6|-
ASSADGAYNSPLH
>TRBV6-4|TRBJ2-2|-
ASSRGWNTGELF
>TRBV5-4|TRBJ2-7|-
ASSKLAGGGYYEQY
>TRBV28|TRBJ1-1|few
ASRQSTEAF
>TRBV7-3|TRBJ2-7|-
ASSVSGRWSYEQY
>TRBV3-1/TRBV3-2|TRBJ1-2|-
ASSLSRGSGYT
>TRBV9|TRBJ2-2|-
ASSGAASGGTGELF
>TRBV28|TRBJ1-3|-
ASSLGADAGNTIY
>TRBV6-6|TRBJ2-4|-
ASSSREGAKNIQY
>TRBV19|TRBJ1-1|few
ASRGDFNTEAF
>TRBV3-1/TRBV3-2|TRBJ2-1|-
ASSLDRGSYNEQF
>TRBV9|TRBJ2-7|once
ASSAATGVEQY
>TRBV5-8|TRBJ2-3|-
ASSILTPTDTQY
>TRBV3-1/TRBV3-2|TRBJ1-2|-
ASSPGLIYGYT
>TRBV2|TRBJ2-2|-
ASRTDGQTGELF
>TRBV12-3/TRBV12-4|TRBJ1-6|-
AVGTVKNSPLH
>TRBV9|TRBJ2-1|once
ASSVADMVNNEQF
>TRBV12-3/TRBV12-4|TRBJ1-5|-
ASSGLNQPQH
>TRBV5-1|TRBJ2-1|-
ASSLLADRVDEQF
>TRBV29-1|TRBJ1-4|-
SVAWGGANEKLF
>TRBV4-1|TRBJ1-6|-
ASSQEASAGPTHSPLH
>TRBV3-1/TRBV3-2|TRBJ2-1|-
ASSIGQGPYNEQF
>TRBV19|TRBJ1-5|-
ARFRDSPVSNQPQH
>TRBV2|TRBJ1-1|-
ASRTSPVGNTEAF
>TRBV3-1/TRBV3-2|TRBJ1-1|-
ASSHAPTPSGGAF
>TRBV9|TRBJ2-1|-
ASSVATGGAAQF
>TRBV5-1|TRBJ2-6|-
AGTGSLGGANVLT
>TRBV5-1|TRBJ2-2|-
ASSPDRAGNTGELF
>TRBV5-1|TRBJ1-1|-
ASSLYSGGGETEAF
>TRBV29-1|TRBJ2-5|-
SVDPSLGQETQY
>TRBV6-5|TRBJ1-5|-
ASSYGGANQPQH
>TRBV4-1|TRBJ2-5|-
ASSQGDSQETQY
>TRBV6-5|TRBJ2-7|-
ASSYSHRSLTYEQY
>TRBV6-1|TRBJ1-4|-
ASSEGGGIGTNEKLF
>TRBV2|TRBJ2-3|-
ASKGYKDTQY
>TRBV19|TRBJ2-1|-
ASIGEWEQF
>TRBV5-6|TRBJ1-2|-
ASSGLTGSYGYT
>TRBV5-1|TRBJ1-4|-
ASSEQTGRTNEKLF
>TRBV9|TRBJ2-3|-
ASSRRGWGTDTQY
>TRBV18|TRBJ1-2|-
ASSPGTASDGYT
>TRBV9|TRBJ1-3|few
ASSVGAGGNSGNTIY
>TRBV14|TRBJ1-2|-
ASSQDSTYGYT
>TRBV5-1|TRBJ2-1|-
ASSLGAYNEQF
>TRBV6-5|TRBJ2-1|once
ASSYRAGAFEQF
>TRBV3-1/TRBV3-2|TRBJ1-1|-
ASSQEAGGAF